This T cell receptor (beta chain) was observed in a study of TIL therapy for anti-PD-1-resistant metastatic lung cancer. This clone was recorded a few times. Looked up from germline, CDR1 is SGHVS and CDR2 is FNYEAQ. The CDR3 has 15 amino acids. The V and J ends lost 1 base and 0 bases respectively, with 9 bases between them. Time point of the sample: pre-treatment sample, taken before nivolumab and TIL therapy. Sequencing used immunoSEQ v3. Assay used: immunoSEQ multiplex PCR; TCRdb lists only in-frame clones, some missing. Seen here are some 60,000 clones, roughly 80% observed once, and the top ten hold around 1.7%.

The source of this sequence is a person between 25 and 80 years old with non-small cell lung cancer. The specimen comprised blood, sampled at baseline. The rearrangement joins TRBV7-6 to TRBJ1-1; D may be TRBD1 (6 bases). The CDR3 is CASSLGQAMNTEAFF. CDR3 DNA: TGTGCCAGCAGCTTAGGACAGGCGATGAACACTGAAGCTTTCTTT.